One sample yielded the 24 T cell receptor beta chains listed below, sequenced in a study of shared T cell receptors in the human thymus. TCRdb keeps only in-frame clones here, not all; method: immunoSEQ multiplex PCR. This table has 500,000 to 550,000 clones, around 78% appearing once. A further study also used this sample, focusing on human thymus T cells.

The sample comprised thymocytes. Receptors were obtained from a boy younger than two with a congenital heart defect.

The chain couples TRBV28 to TRBJ2-1, with 7 bases lining up with TRBD2. Per germline, CDR1 MDHEN and CDR2 SYDVKM. V was pared by 3 bases and J by 3 bases, with 11 bases of the junction left unmatched. The CDR3 is 17 residues long. DNA of the CDR3: TGTGCCAGCAGTTTGGGGGGGAGCAGTGTGAACTACAATGAGCAGTTCTTC. This translates into CASSLGGSSVNYNEQFF.

V gene TRBV11-2 combines with J gene TRBJ1-2, with 12 bases lining up with TRBD1. CDR1 SGHAT and CDR2 FQNNGV come from the germline V gene. Trimming at V came to 5 bases and at J to 8 bases, leaving 18 bases not matched to a gene. The CDR3 loop spans 18 amino acids. CDR3 coding DNA: TGTGCCAGCAGCCAGACCTCCTTGCCCCGGGACAGGGGGCACGGCTACACCTTC. It translates to CASSQTSLPRDRGHGYTF.

The rearrangement links TRBV4-2 to TRBJ2-7; TRBD2 aligns across 10 bases. Germline-derived CDR1 and CDR2 are LGHNA and YNFKEQ. J was trimmed by 7 bases and V by 0 bases; bases with no gene match: 15. The CDR3 loop spans 18 amino acids. CDR3 in DNA: TGTGCCAGCAGCCAAGACCCTAGCGGGAGAGTCTTTCCGCGGGAGCAGTACTTC. It is translated as CASSQDPSGRVFPREQYF.

CDR3 in amino acids: CASSHPSNGPRDTQYF. In DNA form, the CDR3 reads TGTGCCAGCAGCCACCCATCAAACGGTCCCAGGGATACGCAGTATTTT. This sequence joins TRBV4-2 and TRBJ2-3; no reliable D call. From germline, CDR1 is LGHNA and CDR2 YNFKEQ. The CDR3 consists of 16 residues. V was shortened by 3 bases and J by 6 bases, with 19 bases between the two germline ends.

This rearrangement joins TRBV4-3 to TRBJ1-2; a weak D match, TRBD1 (5 bases). V gave up 0 bases and J gave up 4 bases, with 12 bases separating them. CDR3 length: 15 residues. Germline V gene data show CDR1 as LGHNA and CDR2 as YSLEER. CDR3 protein: CASSQDNTGLYGYTF. CDR3 DNA sequence: TGCGCCAGCAGCCAAGATAACACGGGACTCTATGGCTACACCTTC.

This clone was counted once. The chain is built from TRBV5-5 and TRBJ2-7, with TRBD2 as a possible D gene (6 bases). CDR3 length: 15 residues. V lost 9 bases, J lost 0 bases, and 19 bases lay in between. From germline, CDR1 is SGHKS and CDR2 YYEKEE (reference sequence). CDR3 sequence (DNA): TGTGCCACCGCCCCCGGCGGGGAAAGCTCCTACGAGCAGTACTTC. It translates to CATAPGGESSYEQYF. Full variable domain (remainder filled in from reference TRBV5-5 and TRBJ2-7): DAGVTQSPTHLIKTRGQQVTLRCSPISGHKSVSWYQQVLGQGPQFIFQYYEKEERGRGNFPDRFSARQFPNYSSELNVNALLLGDSALYLCATAPGGESSYEQYFGPGTRLTVT.

V usage is TRBV28 and J usage is TRBJ1-4; a weak D match, TRBD1 (5 bases). Germline V gives CDR1 MDHEN, CDR2 SYDVKM. The CDR3 has 17 amino acids. V gave up 2 bases and J gave up 6 bases, with 19 bases separating them. In nucleotides, the CDR3 is TGTGCCAGCAGTTTAAGTTTAGGGGTCCTATGGGATGAAAAACTGTTTTTT. It codes for CASSLSLGVLWDEKLFF.

CDR3 protein: CASSLEGGQVETQYF. CDR3 DNA: TGTGCCAGCAGCTTAGAAGGGGGTCAGGTGGAGACCCAGTACTTC. The chain has TRBV7-6 and TRBJ2-5, with D possibly matching TRBD1 (6 bases). The CDR3 consists of 15 residues. Germline V lookup: CDR1 SGHVS, CDR2 FNYEAQ. V was clipped by 1 base and J by 5 bases, with 14 bases between them.

The DNA of the CDR3 is TGTGCCAGCAGCCTACCCGAGGGCGGGAGAATGTGTGACGAGCAGTACTTC. Amino acid sequence: CASSLPEGGRMCDEQYF. The chain recombines TRBV28 with TRBJ2-7; TRBD2 matches at 7 bases. V shed 6 bases, J shed 5 bases, and the junction held 19 bases outside the gene matches. The germline V gene has CDR1 MDHEN and CDR2 SYDVKM. This CDR3 has 17 residues. The entire variable domain, with the rest obtained from reference TRBV28 and TRBJ2-7, is as follows: DVKVTQSSRYLVKRTGEKVFLECVQDMDHENMFWYRQDPGLGLRLIYFSYDVKMKEKGDIPEGYSVSREKKERFSLILESASTNQTSMYLCASSLPEGGRMCDEQYFGPGTRLTVT.

This clone was detected once. The chain is built from TRBV28 and TRBJ2-7; 8 bases are shared with TRBD1. Trimming took 7 bases from V and 5 from J; bases not matched to a gene: 28. The CDR3 is 20 residues long. Germline V gene lookup returns CDR1 MDHEN and CDR2 SYDVKM. CDR3 protein: CASTTERPGGWATRPNEQYF. DNA of the CDR3: TGTGCCAGCACCACCGAACGGCCAGGGGGCTGGGCCACCCGCCCCAACGAGCAGTACTTC.

This chain connects TRBV5-1 to TRBJ2-7; TRBD2 aligns across 8 bases. After removal of 3 bases from V and 6 bases from J, the junction contained 8 bases not matched to a gene. The CDR3 runs 14 residues. From germline, CDR1 is SGHRS and CDR2 YFSETQ. For the CDR3, the DNA is TGCGCCAGCAGCTGGGGCGGGGGGAAAGGCGAGCAGTACTTC. This translates into CASSWGGGKGEQYF.

The chain joins TRBV28 to TRBJ1-1, with TRBD1 matching 7 bases. Trimming removed 8 bases from V and 10 bases from J; junction bases left unmatched: 13. The germline gives CDR1 MDHEN, CDR2 SYDVKM. The CDR3 loop spans 13 amino acids. The CDR3 loop is CASSKEGQKIAFF. The CDR3 DNA sequence: TGTGCCAGCTCGAAGGAGGGACAGAAGATAGCTTTCTTT.

This clone has more than one count but fewer than ten. CDR3 in DNA: TGTGCCAGCAGCTTGGACAGGGAGATAAGCTCCTACGAGCAGTACTTC. This gives the protein CASSLDREISSYEQYF. The genes are TRBV5-8 and TRBJ2-7, with a weak D call TRBD1 (6 bases). Germline CDR1 SGHTS, CDR2 YDEGEE. The V gene lost 0 bases and the J gene lost 0 bases, with 13 bases spanning the gap. The CDR3 runs 16 residues.

The J gene is TRBJ2-7, the V gene TRBV28, with TRBD2 as a possible D gene (6 bases). Trimming removed 6 bases at V and 5 bases at J, with 20 bases between. Germline values: CDR1 MDHEN, CDR2 SYDVKM. The CDR3 is 15 amino acids. CDR3 DNA sequence: TGTGCCAGCAGGGCTAAGGAGGGCGGCCTGGACGAGCAGTACTTC. Amino acid sequence: CASRAKEGGLDEQYF.

This sequence joins TRBV29-1 and TRBJ2-3, with TRBD2 identical over 7 bases. Germline V CDR1 and CDR2: SQVTM, ANQGSEA. V lost 2 bases to trimming and J lost 8 bases; unmatched junction nucleotides: 13. This CDR3 contains 15 residues. The CDR3 sequence is CSVESRDHGEGTQYF. The CDR3 bases are TGCAGCGTTGAAAGCAGGGACCACGGGGAGGGTACGCAGTATTTT.

This chain uses TRBV5-1 with TRBJ2-7, with 9 positions matching TRBD2. Germline-derived CDR1 and CDR2 are SGHRS and YFSETQ. V trimming: 5 bases; J trimming: 0 bases; junction bases outside the gene matches: 3. The CDR3 has 14 residues. In nucleotides, the CDR3 is TGCGCCAGCAGAGATAGCGGGGGCTCCTACGAGCAGTACTTC. It is translated as CASRDSGGSYEQYF.

This chain uses TRBV27 with TRBJ2-7; 10 bases are a match to TRBD2. There are 15 residues in the CDR3. CDR1 MNHEY and CDR2 SMNVEV come from the germline V gene (reference sequence). J was trimmed by 6 bases and V by 5 bases; bases with no gene match: 10. CDR3 amino acids: CASSPRLAGMPEQYF. The CDR3 coding sequence is TGTGCCAGCAGTCCGAGACTAGCGGGCATGCCCGAGCAGTACTTC.

This sequence joins TRBV5-1 and TRBJ2-5; a weak D match, TRBD2 (7 bases). The CDR3 has 19 amino acids. The germline gives CDR1 SGHRS, CDR2 YFSETQ. V was pared by 0 bases and J by 5 bases, with 26 bases between. The CDR3 reads CASSLARMERGPRGETQYF. As DNA, the CDR3 is TGCGCCAGCAGCTTGGCCAGAATGGAGCGGGGTCCGAGGGGGGAGACCCAGTACTTC.

The chain links TRBV5-4 to TRBJ2-3, with TRBD1 identical over 8 bases. Germline lookup yields CDR1 SGHNT and CDR2 YYREEE (reference sequence). Germline trimming cut 0 bases from V and 2 bases from J; bases unmatched to any gene: 11. The CDR3 loop spans 18 amino acids. CDR3 coding DNA: TGTGCCAGCAGCTTGGGGACAGGGCTTGGGCGGCCCACAGATACGCAGTATTTT. This encodes CASSLGTGLGRPTDTQYF. The full variable domain, rest sourced from reference TRBV5-4 and TRBJ2-3, is ETGVTQSPTHLIKTRGQQVTLRCSSQSGHNTVSWYQQALGQGPQFIFQYYREEENGRGNFPPRFSGLQFPNYSSELNVNALELDDSALYLCASSLGTGLGRPTDTQYFGPGTRLTVL.

The gene calls are TRBV6-6 and TRBJ2-7; no clear D. Germline CDR1 MNHNY, CDR2 SVGAGI (reference sequence). V was trimmed by 2 bases and J by 1 base, leaving 9 bases between them. CDR3 length equals 14 residues. CDR3 amino acids: CASSYRVKSYEQYF. The CDR3 nucleotides are TGTGCCAGCAGTTACCGGGTAAAATCCTACGAGCAGTACTTC.

The chain joins TRBV6-6 to TRBJ2-5, with TRBD1 identical over 7 bases. The V gene's germline CDR1 is MNHNY and CDR2 SVGAGI (reference sequence). V lost 2 bases and J lost 7; bases outside the gene matches: 13. This CDR3 comprises 16 residues. As DNA, the CDR3 is TGTGCCAGCAGTTACCCTTATGGACCCTCAGGGGGGACCCAGTACTTC. Its protein is CASSYPYGPSGGTQYF.

The chain is built from TRBV20-1 and TRBJ2-7; D gene uncertain. The CDR3 length is 11 residues. The V end was cut by 3 bases, the J end by 8 bases, with 11 bases between. The germline CDR1 and CDR2 sequences are DFQATT and SNEGSKA (reference sequence). The CDR3 is CSASEDSQQYF. CDR3 nucleotide sequence: TGCAGTGCTAGCGAGGATTCACAGCAGTACTTC.

The chain joins TRBV2 to TRBJ2-3; TRBD2 matches at 9 bases. Germline V gene lookup returns CDR1 SNHLY and CDR2 FYNNEI. Trimming removed 7 bases from V and 4 bases from J; junction bases left unmatched: 6. CDR3 size: 14 residues. The CDR3 sequence: CASIAGVSADTQYF. The CDR3 DNA follows: TGTGCCAGCATAGCGGGAGTCAGCGCAGATACGCAGTATTTT.

This clone has only a few counts. The chain combines TRBV6-1 with TRBJ1-1; 7 nucleotides align to TRBD1. This CDR3 contains 13 residues. The trim removed 0 bases at V and 10 bases at J, leaving 5 bases unmatched. CDR1 is MNHNS and CDR2 is SASEGT in the germline V gene. CDR3 protein: CASSEAKKGAAFF. The CDR3 nucleotides read TGTGCCAGCAGTGAAGCGAAGAAGGGGGCAGCTTTCTTT.